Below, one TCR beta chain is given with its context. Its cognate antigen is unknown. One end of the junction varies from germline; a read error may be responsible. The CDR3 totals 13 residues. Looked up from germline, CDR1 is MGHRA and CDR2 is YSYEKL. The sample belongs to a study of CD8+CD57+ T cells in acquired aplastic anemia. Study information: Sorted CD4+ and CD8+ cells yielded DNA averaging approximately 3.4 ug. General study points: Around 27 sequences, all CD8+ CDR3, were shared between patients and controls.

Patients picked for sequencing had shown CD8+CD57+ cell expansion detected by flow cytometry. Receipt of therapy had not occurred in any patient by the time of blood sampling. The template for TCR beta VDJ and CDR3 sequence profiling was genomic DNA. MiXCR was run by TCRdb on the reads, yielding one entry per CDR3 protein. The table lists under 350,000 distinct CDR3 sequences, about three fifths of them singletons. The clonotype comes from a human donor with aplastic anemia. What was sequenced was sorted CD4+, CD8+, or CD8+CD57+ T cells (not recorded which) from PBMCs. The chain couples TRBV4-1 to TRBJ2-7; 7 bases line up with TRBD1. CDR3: CASSQDATGANSF. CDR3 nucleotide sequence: TGCGCCAGCAGCCAAGATGCTACAGGGGCGAACTCCTTC.